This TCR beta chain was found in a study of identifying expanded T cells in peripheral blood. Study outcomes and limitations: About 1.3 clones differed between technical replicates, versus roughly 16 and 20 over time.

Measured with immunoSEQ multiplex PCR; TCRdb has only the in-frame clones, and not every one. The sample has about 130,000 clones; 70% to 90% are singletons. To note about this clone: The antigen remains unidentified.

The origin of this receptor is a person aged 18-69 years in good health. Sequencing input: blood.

For the CDR3, the DNA is TGCGCCAGCAGCTTAGGGACTAGCGGAGCCGAGCAGTACTTC. Its translation: CASSLGTSGAEQYF. V gene TRBV5-1 combines with J gene TRBJ2-7; 11 bases line up with TRBD2. The CDR3 length is 14 residues. V lost 2 bases and J lost 6; bases outside the gene matches: 4. The V gene's germline CDR1 is SGHRS and CDR2 YFSETQ.